The 3 T cell receptor beta chains below were found in one sample sequenced in a study of monozygotic twins with inflammatory bowel disease. Reprocessing the 5' RACE reads, TCRdb reports a single entry for every CDR3 protein and omits DNA. This sample contains roughly 140,000 distinct CDR3 sequences. The sample was blood. These receptors were taken from a human donor with ulcerative colitis or Crohn's disease, or a healthy co-twin of an affected twin (not recorded which).

The chain carries TRBV25-1 and TRBJ2-1; there is no DNA to check the TCRdb D call of TRBD2. CDR1 is MGHDK and CDR2 is SYGVNS in the germline V gene. CDR3 size: 15 residues. CDR3 residues: CASRKRGATYNEQFF.

The chain links TRBV5-5 to TRBJ2-2. CDR1 and CDR2 (germline): SGHKS, YYEKEE (reference sequence). The CDR3 has 17 residues. The CDR3 region is CASSRTHDLTNTGELFF.

This sequence joins TRBV3-1 and TRBJ2-2. This CDR3 contains 15 residues. In germline, CDR1 is LGHDT, CDR2 YNNKEL (reference sequence). The CDR3 is CASSQDRPNTGELFF.